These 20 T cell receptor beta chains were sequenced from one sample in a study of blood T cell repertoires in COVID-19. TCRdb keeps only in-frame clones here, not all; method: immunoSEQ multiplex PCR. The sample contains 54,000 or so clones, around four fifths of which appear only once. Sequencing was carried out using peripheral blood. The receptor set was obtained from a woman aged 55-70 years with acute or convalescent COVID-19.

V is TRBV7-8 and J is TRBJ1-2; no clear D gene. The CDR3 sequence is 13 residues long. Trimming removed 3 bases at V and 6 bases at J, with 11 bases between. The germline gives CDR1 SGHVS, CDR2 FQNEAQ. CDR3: CASSFRTADGYTF. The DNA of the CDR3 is TGTGCCAGCAGCTTCCGCACAGCCGATGGCTACACCTTC.

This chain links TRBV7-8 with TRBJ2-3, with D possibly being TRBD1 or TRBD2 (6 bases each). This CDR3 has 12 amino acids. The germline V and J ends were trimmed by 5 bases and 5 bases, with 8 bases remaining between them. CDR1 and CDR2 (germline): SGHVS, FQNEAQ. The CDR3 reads CASSRGRDTQYF. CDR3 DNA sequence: TGTGCCAGCAGCCGGGGGCGAGATACGCAGTATTTT. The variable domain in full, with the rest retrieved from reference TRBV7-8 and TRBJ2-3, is GAGVSQSPRYKVAKRGQDVALRCDPISGHVSLFWYQQALGQGPEFLTYFQNEAQLDKSGLPSDRFFAERPEGSVSTLKIQRTQQEDSAVYLCASSRGRDTQYFGPGTRLTVL.

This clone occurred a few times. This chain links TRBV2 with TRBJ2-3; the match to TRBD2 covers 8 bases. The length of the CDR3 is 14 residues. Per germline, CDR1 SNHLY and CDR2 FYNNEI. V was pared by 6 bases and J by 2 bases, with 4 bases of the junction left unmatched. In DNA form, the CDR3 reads TGTGCCAGCAGAGCTAGCGGGTTCACAGATACGCAGTATTTT. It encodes CASRASGFTDTQYF.

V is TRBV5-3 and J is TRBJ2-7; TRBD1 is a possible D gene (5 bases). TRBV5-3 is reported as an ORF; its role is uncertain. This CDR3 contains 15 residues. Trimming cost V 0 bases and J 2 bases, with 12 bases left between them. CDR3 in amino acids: CARSLVSREPYEQYF. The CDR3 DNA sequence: TGTGCCAGAAGCTTGGTTTCCAGGGAACCCTACGAGCAGTACTTC.

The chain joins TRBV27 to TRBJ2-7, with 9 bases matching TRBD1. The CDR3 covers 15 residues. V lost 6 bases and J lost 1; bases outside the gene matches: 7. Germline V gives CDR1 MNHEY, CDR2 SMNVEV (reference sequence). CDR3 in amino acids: CASRWGQGGSYEQYF. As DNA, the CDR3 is TGTGCCAGCAGATGGGGACAGGGCGGATCCTACGAGCAGTACTTC.

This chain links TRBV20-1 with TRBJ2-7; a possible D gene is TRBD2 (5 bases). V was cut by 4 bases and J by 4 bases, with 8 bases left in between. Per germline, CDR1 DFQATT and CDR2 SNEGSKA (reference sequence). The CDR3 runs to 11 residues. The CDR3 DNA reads TGCAGTGCTACCCGAGGGTACGAGCAGTACTTC. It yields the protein CSATRGYEQYF.

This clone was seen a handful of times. For the CDR3, the DNA is TGTGCCAGCAGAGGCGGGGGCCCTATGGGGGAGCAGTACTTC. This translates into CASRGGGPMGEQYF. The J gene is TRBJ2-7, the V gene TRBV3-1 (or the pseudogene TRBV3-2), with D possibly matching TRBD2 (7 bases). Germline values: CDR1 LGHDT, CDR2 YNNKEL (reference sequence). Trimming stripped 6 bases from V and 7 bases from J, with 19 bases between. This CDR3 contains 14 residues.

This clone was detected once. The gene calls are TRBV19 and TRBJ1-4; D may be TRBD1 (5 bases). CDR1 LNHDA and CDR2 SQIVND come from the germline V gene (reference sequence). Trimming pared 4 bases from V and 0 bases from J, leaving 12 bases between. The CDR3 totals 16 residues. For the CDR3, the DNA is TGTGCCAGTAGTAAAGGGACTGAGGCAACTAATGAAAAACTGTTTTTT. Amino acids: CASSKGTEATNEKLFF.

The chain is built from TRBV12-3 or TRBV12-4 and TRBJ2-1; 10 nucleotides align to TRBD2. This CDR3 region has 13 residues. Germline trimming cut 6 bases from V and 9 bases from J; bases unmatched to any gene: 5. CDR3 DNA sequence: TGTGCCAGCAGCCGACTAGCGGGTGGTGAGCAGTTCTTC. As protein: CASSRLAGGEQFF.

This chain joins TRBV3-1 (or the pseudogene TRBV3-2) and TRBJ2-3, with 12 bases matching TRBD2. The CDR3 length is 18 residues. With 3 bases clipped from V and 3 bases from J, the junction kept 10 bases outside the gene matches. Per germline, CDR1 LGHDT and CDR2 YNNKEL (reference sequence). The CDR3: CASSHIMTSGGITDTQYF. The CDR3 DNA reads TGTGCCAGCAGCCATATTATGACTAGCGGGGGAATTACAGATACGCAGTATTTT.

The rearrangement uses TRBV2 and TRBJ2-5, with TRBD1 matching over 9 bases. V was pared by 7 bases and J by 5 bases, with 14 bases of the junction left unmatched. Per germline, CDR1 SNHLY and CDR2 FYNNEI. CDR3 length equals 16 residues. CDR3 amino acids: CASTKDRGARGETQYF. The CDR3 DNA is TGTGCCAGCACCAAGGACAGGGGCGCCCGGGGGGAGACCCAGTACTTC.

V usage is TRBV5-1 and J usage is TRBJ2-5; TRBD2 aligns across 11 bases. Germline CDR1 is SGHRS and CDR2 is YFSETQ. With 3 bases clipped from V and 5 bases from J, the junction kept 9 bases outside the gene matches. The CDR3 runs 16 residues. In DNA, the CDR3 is TGCGCCAGCAGCTGGAACATAGCGGGGGGGCTGGAGACCCAGTACTTC. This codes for CASSWNIAGGLETQYF. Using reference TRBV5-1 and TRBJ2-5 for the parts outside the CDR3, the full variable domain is KAGVTQTPRYLIKTRGQQVTLSCSPISGHRSVSWYQQTPGQGLQFLFEYFSETQRNKGNFPGRFSGRQFSNSRSEMNVSTLELGDSALYLCASSWNIAGGLETQYFGPGTRLLVL.

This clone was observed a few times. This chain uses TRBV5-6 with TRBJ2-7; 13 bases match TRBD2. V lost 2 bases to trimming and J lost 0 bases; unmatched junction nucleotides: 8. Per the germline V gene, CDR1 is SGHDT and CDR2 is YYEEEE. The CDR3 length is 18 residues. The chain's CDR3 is CASSFVTSGGLSSYEQYF. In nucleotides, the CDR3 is TGTGCCAGCAGCTTTGTGACTAGCGGGGGGTTGAGCTCCTACGAGCAGTACTTC.

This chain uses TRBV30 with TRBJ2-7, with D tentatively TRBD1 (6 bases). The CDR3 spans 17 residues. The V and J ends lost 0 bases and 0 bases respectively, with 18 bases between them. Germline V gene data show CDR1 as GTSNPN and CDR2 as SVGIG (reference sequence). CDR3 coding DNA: TGTGCCTGGAGTGTACGAAGCAGGGGACGAAGCTCCTACGAGCAGTACTTC. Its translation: CAWSVRSRGRSSYEQYF.

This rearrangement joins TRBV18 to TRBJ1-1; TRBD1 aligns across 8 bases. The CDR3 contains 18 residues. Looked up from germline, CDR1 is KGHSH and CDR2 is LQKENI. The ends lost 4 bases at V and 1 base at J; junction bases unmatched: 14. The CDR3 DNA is TGTGCCAGCTCACTAATACAGGGGGTTGTGAATTGGAACACTGAAGCTTTCTTT. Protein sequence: CASSLIQGVVNWNTEAFF.

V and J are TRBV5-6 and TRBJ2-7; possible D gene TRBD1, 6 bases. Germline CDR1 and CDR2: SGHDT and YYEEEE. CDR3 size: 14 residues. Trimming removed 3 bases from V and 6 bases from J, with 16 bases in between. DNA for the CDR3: TGTGCCAGCAGCTATCAGGGGACGGGACGCGAGCAGTACTTC. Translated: CASSYQGTGREQYF. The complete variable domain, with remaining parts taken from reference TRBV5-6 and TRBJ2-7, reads DAGVTQSPTHLIKTRGQQVTLRCSPKSGHDTVSWYQQALGQGPQFIFQYYEEEERQRGNFPDRFSGHQFPNYSSELNVNALLLGDSALYLCASSYQGTGREQYFGPGTRLTVT.

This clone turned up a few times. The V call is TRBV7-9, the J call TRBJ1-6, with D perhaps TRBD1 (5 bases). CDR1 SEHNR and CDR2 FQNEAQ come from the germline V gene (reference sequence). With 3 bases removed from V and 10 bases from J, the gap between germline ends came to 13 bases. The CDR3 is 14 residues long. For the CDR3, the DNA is TGTGCCAGCAGCTTGGACCAGGGATCCTCACCCCTCCACTTT. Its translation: CASSLDQGSSPLHF.

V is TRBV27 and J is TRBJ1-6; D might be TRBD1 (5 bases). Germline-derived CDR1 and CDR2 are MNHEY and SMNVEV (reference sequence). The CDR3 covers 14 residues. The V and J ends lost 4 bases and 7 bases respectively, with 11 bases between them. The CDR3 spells CASSSGHANSPLHF. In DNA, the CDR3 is TGTGCCAGCAGTTCCGGACACGCGAATTCACCCCTCCACTTT.

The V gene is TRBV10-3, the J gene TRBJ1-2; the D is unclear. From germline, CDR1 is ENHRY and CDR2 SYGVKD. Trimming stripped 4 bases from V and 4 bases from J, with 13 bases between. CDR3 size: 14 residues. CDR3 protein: CAISASQIFYGYTF. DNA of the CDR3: TGTGCCATCAGTGCAAGTCAGATTTTCTATGGCTACACCTTC.

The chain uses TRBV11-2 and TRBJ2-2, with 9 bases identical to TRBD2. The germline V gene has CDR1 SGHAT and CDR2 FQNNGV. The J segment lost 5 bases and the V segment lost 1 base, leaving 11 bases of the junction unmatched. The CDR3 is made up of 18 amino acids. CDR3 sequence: CASSLGVMGLAGTGELFF. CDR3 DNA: TGTGCCAGCAGCTTAGGAGTAATGGGACTAGCAGGGACCGGGGAGCTGTTTTTT.